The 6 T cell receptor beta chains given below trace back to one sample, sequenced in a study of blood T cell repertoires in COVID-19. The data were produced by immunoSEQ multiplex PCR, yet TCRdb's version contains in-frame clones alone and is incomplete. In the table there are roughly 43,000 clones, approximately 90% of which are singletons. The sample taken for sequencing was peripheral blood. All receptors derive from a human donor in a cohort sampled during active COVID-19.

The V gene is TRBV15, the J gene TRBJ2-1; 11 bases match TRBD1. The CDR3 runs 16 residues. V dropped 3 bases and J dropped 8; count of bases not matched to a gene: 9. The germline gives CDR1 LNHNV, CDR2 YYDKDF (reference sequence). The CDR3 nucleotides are TGTGCCACCAGCAGGACCCTTGGGACAGGGGGGGATGAGCAGTTCTTC. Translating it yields CATSRTLGTGGDEQFF. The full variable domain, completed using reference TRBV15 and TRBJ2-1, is DAMVIQNPRYQVTQFGKPVTLSCSQTLNHNVMYWYQQKSSQAPKLLFHYYDKDFNNEADTPDNFQSRRPNTSFCFLDIRSPGLGDTAMYLCATSRTLGTGGDEQFFGPGTRLTVL.

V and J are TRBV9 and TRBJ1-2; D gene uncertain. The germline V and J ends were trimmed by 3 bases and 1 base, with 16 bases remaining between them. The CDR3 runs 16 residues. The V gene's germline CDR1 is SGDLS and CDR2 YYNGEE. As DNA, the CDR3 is TGTGCCAGCAGCGGACCCGGACGGGATTATAACTATGGCTACACCTTC. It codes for CASSGPGRDYNYGYTF.

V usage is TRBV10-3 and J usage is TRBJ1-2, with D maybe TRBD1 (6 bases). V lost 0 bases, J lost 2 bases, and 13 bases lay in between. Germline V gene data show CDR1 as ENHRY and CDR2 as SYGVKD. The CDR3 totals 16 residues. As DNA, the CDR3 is TGTGCCATCAGTGAGTCGAAGGGGGTAACCAACTATGGCTACACCTTC. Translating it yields CAISESKGVTNYGYTF.

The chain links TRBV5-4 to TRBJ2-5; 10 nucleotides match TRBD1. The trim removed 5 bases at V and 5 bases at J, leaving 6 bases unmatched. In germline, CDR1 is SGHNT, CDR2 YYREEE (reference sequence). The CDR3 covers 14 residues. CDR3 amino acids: CASRGTGDAETQYF. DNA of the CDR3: TGTGCCAGCAGAGGGACAGGGGACGCCGAGACCCAGTACTTC.

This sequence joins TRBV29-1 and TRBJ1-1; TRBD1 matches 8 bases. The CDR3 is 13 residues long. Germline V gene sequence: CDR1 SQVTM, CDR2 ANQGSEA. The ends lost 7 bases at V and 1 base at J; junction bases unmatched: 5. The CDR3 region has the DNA TGCAGCGCGGGACAGGCCGCGAACACTGAAGCTTTCTTT. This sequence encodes CSAGQAANTEAFF.

The CDR3 DNA sequence: TGTGCCAGTAGTACCCATCCCGGGACACCTCGGTCGGACACCGGGGAGCTGTTTTTT. This codes for CASSTHPGTPRSDTGELFF. The rearrangement links TRBV19 to TRBJ2-2, with a weak D call TRBD1 (6 bases). Germline CDR1 and CDR2: LNHDA and SQIVND (reference sequence). CDR3 size: 19 residues. The ends were cut back, 4 bases at V and 3 bases at J, with 24 bases in the middle.